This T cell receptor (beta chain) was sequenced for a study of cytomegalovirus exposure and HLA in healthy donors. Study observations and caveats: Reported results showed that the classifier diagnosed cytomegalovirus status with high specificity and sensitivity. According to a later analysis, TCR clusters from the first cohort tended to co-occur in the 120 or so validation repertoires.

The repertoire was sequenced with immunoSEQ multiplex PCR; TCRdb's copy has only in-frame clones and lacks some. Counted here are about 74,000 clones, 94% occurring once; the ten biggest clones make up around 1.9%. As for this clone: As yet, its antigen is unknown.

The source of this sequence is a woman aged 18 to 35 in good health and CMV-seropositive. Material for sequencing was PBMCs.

CDR3 sequence (DNA): TGTGCCAGCAGCTCAGGGAGGGGGTCGAATGAAAAACTGTTTTTT. Residues: CASSSGRGSNEKLFF. This rearrangement joins TRBV7-9 to TRBJ1-4; perhaps TRBD1 as D (6 bases). V was trimmed by 4 bases and J by 5 bases, leaving 14 bases between them. Germline CDR1 and CDR2: SEHNR and FQNEAQ (reference sequence). The CDR3 is 15 amino acids. Full variable domain (missing parts from reference TRBV7-9 and TRBJ1-4): DTGVSQNPRHKITKRGQNVTFRCDPISEHNRLYWYRQTLGQGPEFLTYFQNEAQLEKSRLLSDRFSAERPKGSFSTLEIQRTEQGDSAMYLCASSSGRGSNEKLFFGSGTQLSVL.